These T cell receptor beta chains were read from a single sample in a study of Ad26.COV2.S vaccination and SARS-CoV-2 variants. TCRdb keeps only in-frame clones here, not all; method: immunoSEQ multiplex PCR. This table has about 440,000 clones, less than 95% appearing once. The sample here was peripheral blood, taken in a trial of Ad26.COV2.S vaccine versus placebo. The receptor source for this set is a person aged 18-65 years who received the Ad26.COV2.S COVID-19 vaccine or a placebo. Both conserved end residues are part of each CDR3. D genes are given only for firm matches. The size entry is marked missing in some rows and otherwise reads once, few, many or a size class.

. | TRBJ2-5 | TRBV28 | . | TGTGCCAGCAGTGTGAGTCGGGAGACCCAGTACTTC | CASSVSRETQYF
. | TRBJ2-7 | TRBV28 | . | TGTGCCAGCAGTTTAGGGCTGTCTCTCTCCTACGAGCAGTACTTC | CASSLGLSLSYEQYF
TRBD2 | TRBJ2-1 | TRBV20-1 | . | TGCAGTGCTAGTAGGTGGACTAGCGGGAGATCTTACAATGAGCAGTTCTTC | CSASRWTSGRSYNEQFF
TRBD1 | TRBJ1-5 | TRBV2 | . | TGTGCCAGCAGCGGGGGACAGGGACGCAATCAGCCCCAGCATTTT | CASSGGQGRNQPQHF
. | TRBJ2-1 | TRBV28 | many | TGTGCCAGCAGTCTCGTGGACAGCTATGAGCAGTTCTTC | CASSLVDSYEQFF
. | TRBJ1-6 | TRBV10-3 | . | TGTGCCATCGGTAACCTCGACCCCAATTCACCCCTCCACTTT | CAIGNLDPNSPLHF
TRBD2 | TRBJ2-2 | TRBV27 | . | TGTGCCAGCAGTTCTGGACTAGCGGGAGACACCGGGGAGCTGTTTTTT | CASSSGLAGDTGELFF
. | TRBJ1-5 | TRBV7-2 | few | TGTGCCAGCAGCTTAGGGACATACGAGCCCCAGCATTTT | CASSLGTYEPQHF
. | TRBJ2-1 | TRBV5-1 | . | TGCGCCAGCAGGTGGGGGGACAATGAGCAGTTCTTC | CASRWGDNEQFF
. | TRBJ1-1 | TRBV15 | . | TGTGCCACCAGCCCCGCTCGGGGATGGGGGCAGGGGAACACTGAAGCTTTCTTT | CATSPARGWGQGNTEAFF
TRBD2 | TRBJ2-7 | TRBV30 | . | TGTGCCTGCTCGCGTGGACTAGCGGGAGGACAATACTCCTACGAGCAGTACTTC | CACSRGLAGGQYSYEQYF
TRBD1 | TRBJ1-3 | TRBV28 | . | TGTGCCAGCAGTGGGACAGGCGCTGGAAACACCATATATTTT | CASSGTGAGNTIYF
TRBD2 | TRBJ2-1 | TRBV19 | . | TGTGCCAGTAGTGTGCGCCCGGGACTAGCGACGGACAATGAGCAGTTCTTC | CASSVRPGLATDNEQFF